Following are 6 T cell receptor beta chains from one sample sequenced in a study of cytomegalovirus exposure and HLA in healthy donors. PCR was performed using 60 Vbeta and 13 Jbeta primers. Clones were read by immunoSEQ multiplex PCR, and TCRdb kept only the in-frame ones, dropping some. The sample shows about 72,000 clones, 60% to 75% of them seen only once. Sequenced: PBMCs. The source is a man in his forties in good health and CMV-seropositive.

This CDR3 reads CASSPGTGGYNEQFF. The CDR3 DNA reads as TGTGCCAGCAGCCCCGGGACAGGTGGCTACAATGAGCAGTTCTTC. The V and J genes are TRBV11-2 and TRBJ2-1, with TRBD1 matching 8 bases. Looked up from germline, CDR1 is SGHAT and CDR2 is FQNNGV. The CDR3 consists of 15 residues. Germline trimming cut 5 bases from V and 3 bases from J; bases unmatched to any gene: 6.

The rearrangement links TRBV5-1 to TRBJ2-5, with 9 positions matching TRBD2. The V gene end was trimmed by 2 bases and the J gene end by 5 bases; junction bases not matched to a gene: 4. Germline assignment: CDR1 SGHRS and CDR2 YFSETQ. CDR3 length: 14 residues. CDR3 sequence (DNA): TGCGCCAGCAGCTTTCGGACTAGCGTGGAGACCCAGTACTTC. It translates to CASSFRTSVETQYF. Full variable domain (missing parts from reference TRBV5-1 and TRBJ2-5): KAGVTQTPRYLIKTRGQQVTLSCSPISGHRSVSWYQQTPGQGLQFLFEYFSETQRNKGNFPGRFSGRQFSNSRSEMNVSTLELGDSALYLCASSFRTSVETQYFGPGTRLLVL.

The chain links TRBV5-1 to TRBJ2-1; 12 positions agree with TRBD2. Trimming took 0 bases from V and 4 from J; bases not matched to a gene: 2. CDR3 size: 16 residues. Per the germline V gene, CDR1 is SGHRS and CDR2 is YFSETQ. The DNA for the CDR3 is TGCGCCAGCAGCTTGGGACTAGCGGGGGTATACAATGAGCAGTTCTTC. It is translated as CASSLGLAGVYNEQFF. The full variable domain, completed using reference TRBV5-1 and TRBJ2-1, is KAGVTQTPRYLIKTRGQQVTLSCSPISGHRSVSWYQQTPGQGLQFLFEYFSETQRNKGNFPGRFSGRQFSNSRSEMNVSTLELGDSALYLCASSLGLAGVYNEQFFGPGTRLTVL.

This clone has just a few counts. The rearrangement uses TRBV7-9 and TRBJ1-2; 7 bases align to TRBD1. Germline loops: CDR1 SEHNR, CDR2 FQNEAQ (reference sequence). The CDR3 is 12 residues long. With 5 bases clipped from V and 7 bases from J, the junction kept 4 bases outside the gene matches. CDR3 bases: TGTGCCAGCAGCCGGACAGGATTTGGCTACACCTTC. Its translation: CASSRTGFGYTF.

The V and J genes are TRBV6-1 and TRBJ1-2; D gene ambiguous. V lost 11 bases, J lost 7 bases, and 20 bases lay in between. Germline V gives CDR1 MNHNS, CDR2 SASEGT. This CDR3 spans 13 amino acids. CDR3 protein: CASRGEVFPGYTF. CDR3 DNA: TGTGCCTCCCGCGGGGAGGTCTTCCCTGGCTACACCTTC.

The chain is built from TRBV9 and TRBJ1-6; 10 bases match TRBD1. The CDR3 has 15 residues. With 4 bases clipped from V and 13 bases from J, the junction kept 11 bases outside the gene matches. The germline CDR1 and CDR2 sequences are SGDLS and YYNGEE. Here the CDR3 reads CASSPTGQGSAPLHF. Here the CDR3 DNA reads TGTGCCAGCAGCCCCACGGGACAGGGGTCCGCGCCCCTCCACTTT.